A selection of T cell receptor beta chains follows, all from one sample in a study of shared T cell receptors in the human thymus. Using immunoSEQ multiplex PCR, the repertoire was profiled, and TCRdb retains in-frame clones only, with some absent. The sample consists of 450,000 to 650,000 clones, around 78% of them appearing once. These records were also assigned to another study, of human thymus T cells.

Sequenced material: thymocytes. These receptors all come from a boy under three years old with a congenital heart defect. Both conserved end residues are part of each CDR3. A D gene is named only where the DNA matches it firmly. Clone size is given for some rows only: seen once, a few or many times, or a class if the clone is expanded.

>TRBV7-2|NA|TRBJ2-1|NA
CASRHPTSYEQFF
TGTGCCAGCAGACACCCGACTAGTTATGAGCAGTTCTTC
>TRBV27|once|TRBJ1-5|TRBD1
CASSAGGQPQHF
TGTGCCAGCAGTGCAGGGGGCCAGCCCCAGCATTTT
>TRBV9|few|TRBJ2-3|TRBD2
CASSLGGGTSGRKRTDTQYF
TGTGCCAGCAGCCTGGGGGGTGGGACTAGCGGGAGGAAGCGCACAGATACGCAGTATTTT
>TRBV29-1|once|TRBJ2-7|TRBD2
CSVEMRTSGIEQYF
TGCAGCGTTGAAATGAGGACTAGCGGTATCGAGCAGTACTTC
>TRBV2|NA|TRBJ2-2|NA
CASSGIQVTTGELFF
TGTGCCAGCAGTGGAATACAGGTGACCACCGGGGAGCTGTTTTTT
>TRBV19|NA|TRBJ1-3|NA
CASSPPRQYHRTFTPNTIYF
TGTGCCAGTAGTCCCCCCAGACAATACCATCGAACATTTACCCCGAACACCATATATTTT
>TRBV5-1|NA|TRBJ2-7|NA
CASSQESPYEQYF
TGCGCCAGCAGCCAAGAGTCACCCTACGAGCAGTACTTC
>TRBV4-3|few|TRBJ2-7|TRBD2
CASSQDLAGSYEQYF
TGCGCCAGCAGCCAAGACCTAGCGGGATCCTACGAGCAGTACTTC
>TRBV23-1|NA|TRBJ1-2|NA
CASSQRRSGYGYTF
TGCGCCAGCAGTCAAAGGCGGTCCGGCTATGGCTACACCTTC
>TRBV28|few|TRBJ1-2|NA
CASSPRMRSNYGYTF
TGTGCCAGCAGTCCGAGGATGAGGAGTAACTATGGCTACACCTTC
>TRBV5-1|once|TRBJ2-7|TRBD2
CASSLGGRAYYEQYF
TGCGCCAGCAGCTTGGGCGGGAGGGCCTACTACGAGCAGTACTTC
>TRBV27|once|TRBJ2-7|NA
CASVLRRVQHYEQYF
TGTGCCAGCGTCCTAAGGCGGGTACAACACTACGAGCAGTACTTC
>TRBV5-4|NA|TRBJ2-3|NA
CASSPSKGITDTQYF
TGTGCCAGCAGCCCCTCCAAGGGGATCACAGATACGCAGTATTTT
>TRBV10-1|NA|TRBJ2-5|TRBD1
CASSETGDETQYF
TGCGCCAGCTCTGAAACAGGGGATGAGACCCAGTACTTC
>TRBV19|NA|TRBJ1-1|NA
CASSIDKEGWNTEAFF
TGTGCCAGTAGTATAGATAAGGAGGGGTGGAACACTGAAGCTTTCTTT
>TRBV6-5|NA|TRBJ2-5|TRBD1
CASSSMTGGETQYF
TGTGCCAGCAGTTCGATGACAGGGGGAGAGACCCAGTACTTC
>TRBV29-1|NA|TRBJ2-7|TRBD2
CSVEDRAGGLYEQYF
TGCAGCGTTGAAGATCGGGCGGGAGGCCTATACGAGCAGTACTTC
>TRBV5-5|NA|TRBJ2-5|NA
CASSPPTGAGEETQYF
TGTGCCAGCAGCCCACCTACAGGTGCCGGAGAAGAGACCCAGTACTTC
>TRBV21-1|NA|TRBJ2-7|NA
CASSKGTSGGPSSYEQYF
TGTGCCAGCAGCAAAGGGACTAGCGGAGGCCCTTCCTCCTACGAGCAGTACTTC
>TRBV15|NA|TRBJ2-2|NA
CATSRDAERRRVPGELFF
TGTGCCACCAGCAGAGACGCGGAACGGCGGAGGGTCCCCGGGGAGCTGTTTTTT
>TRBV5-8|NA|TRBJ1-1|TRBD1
CASSFGDRPSNTEAFF
TGTGCCAGCAGCTTTGGGGACAGGCCCTCGAACACTGAAGCTTTCTTT
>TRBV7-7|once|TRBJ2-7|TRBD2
CASSATGLAGTYEQYF
TGTGCCAGCAGCGCCACGGGACTAGCGGGTACCTACGAGCAGTACTTC
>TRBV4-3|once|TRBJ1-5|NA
CASSQDQDTLPQHF
TGCGCCAGCAGCCAAGATCAGGACACTCTCCCCCAGCATTTT
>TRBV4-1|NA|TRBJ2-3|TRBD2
CASSLRRTSGTDTQYF
TGCGCCAGCAGCCTCAGACGTACTAGCGGGACAGATACGCAGTATTTT
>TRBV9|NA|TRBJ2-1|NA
CASSAPTYNEQFF
TGTGCCAGCAGCGCGCCTACCTACAATGAGCAGTTCTTC
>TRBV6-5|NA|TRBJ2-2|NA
CASSYDRAGELFF
TGTGCCAGCAGTTACGATCGAGCCGGGGAGCTGTTTTTT
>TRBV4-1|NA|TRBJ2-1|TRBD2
CASSQERGLAGGLSYNEQFF
TGCGCCAGCAGCCAAGAAAGAGGACTAGCGGGGGGACTCTCCTACAATGAGCAGTTCTTC
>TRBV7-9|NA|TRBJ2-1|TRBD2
CASSLEWISGLGDEQFF
TGTGCCAGCAGCTTAGAATGGATTAGCGGGCTTGGGGATGAGCAGTTCTTC
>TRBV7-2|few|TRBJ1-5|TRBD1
CASSLGTGNGESNQPQHF
TGTGCCAGCAGCCTTGGGACAGGGAACGGGGAAAGCAATCAGCCCCAGCATTTT
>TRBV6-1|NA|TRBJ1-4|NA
CASSEAGAGAEKLFF
TGTGCCAGCAGTGAAGCAGGGGCAGGAGCTGAAAAACTGTTTTTT
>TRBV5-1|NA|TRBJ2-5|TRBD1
CASSPTGGEETQYF
TGCGCCAGCAGCCCGACAGGGGGCGAGGAGACCCAGTACTTC
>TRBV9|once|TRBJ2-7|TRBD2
CASSVQREGLYEQYF
TGTGCCAGCAGCGTGCAGCGGGAGGGCCTCTACGAGCAGTACTTC
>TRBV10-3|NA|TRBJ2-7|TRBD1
CAISEGDRGLEQYF
TGTGCCATCAGTGAAGGGGACAGGGGGCTCGAGCAGTACTTC
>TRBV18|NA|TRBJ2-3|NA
CASSQGRDTQYF
TGTGCCAGCTCTCAAGGCAGGGATACGCAGTATTTT
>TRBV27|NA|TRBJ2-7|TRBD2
CASGPGLAGAGGAEQYF
TGTGCCAGCGGGCCCGGACTAGCGGGAGCCGGGGGGGCCGAGCAGTACTTC
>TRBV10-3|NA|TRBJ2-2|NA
CAISDDTTGELFF
TGTGCCATCAGTGATGACACCACCGGGGAGCTGTTTTTT
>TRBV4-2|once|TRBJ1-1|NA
CASSRPLRGRWTEAFF
TGTGCCAGCAGCCGCCCTCTCCGGGGGAGGTGGACTGAAGCTTTCTTT
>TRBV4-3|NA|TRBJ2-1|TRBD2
CASSQDPSSGVPYNEQFF
TGCGCCAGCAGCCAAGATCCATCTAGCGGAGTACCCTACAATGAGCAGTTCTTC
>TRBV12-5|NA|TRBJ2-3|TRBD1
CASGPPGDRSTDTQYF
TGTGCTAGTGGCCCCCCCGGGGACAGGAGCACAGATACGCAGTATTTT
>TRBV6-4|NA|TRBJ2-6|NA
CASTASALISGANVLTF
TGTGCCAGCACCGCTAGCGCGCTCATTTCTGGGGCCAACGTCCTGACTTTC
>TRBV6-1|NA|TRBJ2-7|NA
CASSGSSYEQYF
TGTGCCAGCAGCGGGAGTTCCTACGAGCAGTACTTC
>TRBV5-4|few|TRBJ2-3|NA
CASSLGVSTDTQYF
TGTGCCAGCAGTCTCGGGGTGAGCACAGATACGCAGTATTTT
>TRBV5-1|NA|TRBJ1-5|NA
CASSLEGRGNQPQHF
TGCGCCAGCAGCTTGGAGGGCAGGGGTAATCAGCCCCAGCATTTT
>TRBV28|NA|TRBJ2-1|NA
CASSFLLRSYNEQFF
TGTGCCAGCAGTTTTCTGCTACGCTCCTACAATGAGCAGTTCTTC
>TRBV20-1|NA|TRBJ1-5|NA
CSARGRGPQHF
TGCAGTGCTAGGGGGCGGGGGCCCCAGCATTTT
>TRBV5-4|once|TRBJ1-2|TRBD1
CASSLAGWDRVYGYTF
TGTGCCAGCAGCTTGGCCGGTTGGGACAGGGTCTATGGCTACACCTTC
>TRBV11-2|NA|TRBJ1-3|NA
CASSLRQSSGNTIYF
TGTGCCAGCAGCTTAAGACAGAGCTCTGGAAACACCATATATTTT
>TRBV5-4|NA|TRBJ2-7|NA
CASSRTDREAHEQYF
TGTGCCAGCAGCCGAACTGACAGGGAGGCCCACGAGCAGTACTTC
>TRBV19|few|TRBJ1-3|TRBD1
CASSKDRGRRNTIYF
TGTGCCAGTAGTAAGGACAGGGGGCGAAGAAACACCATATATTTT
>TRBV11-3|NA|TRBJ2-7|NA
CASSFRDGYEQYF
TGTGCCAGCAGCTTTCGGGATGGCTACGAGCAGTACTTC
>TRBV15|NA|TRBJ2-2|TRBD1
CATSKNRGQDTGELFF
TGTGCCACCAGCAAAAACAGGGGGCAGGACACCGGGGAGCTGTTTTTT
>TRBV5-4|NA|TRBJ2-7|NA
CASSGPSNIQAEQYF
TGTGCCAGCAGCGGCCCTAGCAATATCCAGGCGGAGCAGTACTTC
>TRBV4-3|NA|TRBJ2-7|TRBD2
CASSQDRGGAPPYEQYF
TGCGCCAGCAGCCAAGATCGGGGGGGAGCTCCTCCCTACGAGCAGTACTTC
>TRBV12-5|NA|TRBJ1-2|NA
CASGFGDPGRGNYGYTF
TGTGCTAGTGGTTTTGGTGATCCGGGGAGGGGGAACTATGGCTACACCTTC
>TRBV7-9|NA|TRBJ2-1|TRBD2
CASSLEELAGGNEQFF
TGTGCCAGCAGCTTAGAGGAACTAGCGGGAGGGAATGAGCAGTTCTTC
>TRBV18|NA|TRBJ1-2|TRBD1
CASLRTGYGYTF
TGTGCATCGCTCCGGACAGGGTATGGCTACACCTTC
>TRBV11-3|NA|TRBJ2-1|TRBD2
CASSLDPSNKSGRRVF
TGTGCCAGCAGCTTAGATCCCAGTAACAAAAGCGGGAGACGGGTCTTC
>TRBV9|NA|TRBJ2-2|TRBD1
CASSVGDRVFGELFF
TGTGCCAGCAGCGTAGGGGACAGGGTTTTCGGGGAGCTGTTTTTT
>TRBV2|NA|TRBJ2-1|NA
CASTGLLVAINEQFF
TGTGCCAGCACGGGGTTACTAGTAGCAATAAATGAGCAGTTCTTC